These T cell receptor beta chains were read from a single sample in a study of blood T cell repertoires in COVID-19. Produced via immunoSEQ multiplex PCR; TCRdb's table is partial and in-frame only. The sample carries 55,000 to 90,000 clones, around nine tenths recorded once. The sequenced sample consisted of peripheral blood. The receptor set was obtained from a woman aged 60-75 years with acute or convalescent COVID-19. Both conserved end residues are part of each CDR3. D genes are given only for firm matches. Size values are once, few and many counts, or a class for expanded clones, and some rows have none.

d_gene	v_gene	j_gene	abundance	CDR3aa	CDR3nt
TRBD2	TRBV10-3	TRBJ2-5	NA	CAISERGGELETQYF	TGTGCCATCAGTGAGCGGGGGGGCGAGTTGGAGACCCAGTACTTC
TRBD1	TRBV30	TRBJ1-6	NA	CAWSVGQGDSPLHF	TGTGCCTGGAGTGTAGGGCAGGGGGATTCACCCCTCCACTTT
TRBD2	TRBV13	TRBJ2-1	NA	CASSFDRLAGGGYNEQFF	TGTGCCAGCAGCTTCGACAGACTAGCGGGGGGCGGCTACAATGAGCAGTTCTTC
NA	TRBV12-3/TRBV12-4	TRBJ2-2	NA	CASSSRGTGELFF	TGTGCCAGCAGTTCGCGGGGAACCGGGGAGCTGTTTTTT
TRBD1	TRBV6-1	TRBJ1-2	once	CASSEVTGSNYGYTF	TGTGCCAGCAGTGAAGTGACAGGGAGTAACTATGGCTACACCTTC
NA	TRBV6-6	TRBJ1-1	NA	CASRPGQTGYEAFF	TGTGCCAGCAGACCGGGACAAACCGGTTACGAAGCTTTCTTT
NA	TRBV19	TRBJ2-1	NA	CASSIDLGGPRFF	TGTGCCAGTAGTATAGATTTGGGGGGGCCCCGGTTCTTC
TRBD2	TRBV2	TRBJ2-3	NA	CASSEDVAGTSTDTQYF	TGTGCCAGCAGTGAAGATGTAGCGGGGACTAGCACAGATACGCAGTATTTT
TRBD2	TRBV5-1	TRBJ2-5	NA	CASSSWTSGGAEETQYF	TGCGCCAGCAGCTCATGGACTAGCGGGGGGGCGGAGGAGACCCAGTACTTC
NA	TRBV12-3/TRBV12-4	TRBJ1-1	NA	CASVRTVDTEAFF	TGTGCCAGCGTACGGACAGTGGACACTGAAGCTTTCTTT
NA	TRBV27	TRBJ1-2	NA	CASSLLGRVDYGYTF	TGTGCCAGCAGTTTATTGGGCAGGGTAGACTATGGCTACACCTTC
TRBD2	TRBV3-1/TRBV3-2	TRBJ2-5	NA	CASSLRGAEETQYF	TGTGCCAGCAGCTTGCGGGGGGCGGAAGAGACCCAGTACTTC
NA	TRBV7-8	TRBJ1-2	NA	CASSQTNNYRDNYGYTF	TGTGCCAGCAGCCAGACCAACAACTACAGGGATAACTATGGCTACACCTTC
NA	TRBV6-5	TRBJ1-1	NA	CASGRMNTEAFF	TGTGCCAGCGGGCGAATGAACACTGAAGCTTTCTTT
NA	TRBV12-1	TRBJ2-5	NA	CASSFAGRDFQETQYF	TGTGCCAGCAGCTTTGCGGGAAGGGACTTCCAAGAGACCCAGTACTTC
TRBD2	TRBV6-4	TRBJ2-1	NA	CASSDSRGGRDEQFF	TGTGCCAGCAGTGACTCCCGCGGGGGGAGGGATGAGCAGTTCTTC
NA	TRBV13	TRBJ2-1	NA	CASSAPGGQAYNEQFF	TGTGCCAGCAGCGCACCCGGGGGGCAGGCCTACAATGAGCAGTTCTTC
NA	TRBV2	TRBJ1-5	NA	CASTSRGGQPQHF	TGTGCCAGCACGAGTCGAGGAGGTCAGCCCCAGCATTTT
NA	TRBV7-3	TRBJ2-3	NA	CASSLSPGTDTQYF	TGTGCCAGCAGCTTATCTCCGGGCACAGATACGCAGTATTTT
NA	TRBV2	TRBJ2-3	NA	CASSPLGLQSTDTQYF	TGTGCCAGCAGTCCTCTGGGACTCCAGAGCACAGATACGCAGTATTTT
NA	TRBV15	TRBJ1-4	few	CATSRGKTGRTGEKLFF	TGTGCCACCAGCAGAGGGAAAACAGGGCGAACTGGCGAAAAACTGTTTTTT
TRBD1	TRBV28	TRBJ1-4	NA	CASSLLGTGAINEKLFF	TGTGCCAGCAGTTTGCTCGGGACAGGGGCGATTAATGAAAAACTGTTTTTT
TRBD2	TRBV27	TRBJ2-2	NA	CASSPRTSGGGELFF	TGTGCCAGCAGTCCGAGGACTAGCGGGGGTGGGGAGCTGTTTTTT
TRBD1	TRBV20-1	TRBJ1-1	medium-sized	CSASTFQGGTEAFF	TGCAGTGCTAGTACCTTTCAGGGGGGCACTGAAGCTTTCTTT
NA	TRBV12-3/TRBV12-4	TRBJ2-5	NA	CASGLTETQYF	TGTGCCAGCGGACTTACGGAGACCCAGTACTTC
TRBD2	TRBV5-1	TRBJ2-5	NA	CASSFSREGRETQYF	TGCGCCAGCAGCTTTAGCAGGGAGGGACGAGAGACCCAGTACTTC
TRBD1	TRBV7-2	TRBJ2-5	NA	CASSSQGQGILGTQYF	TGTGCCAGCAGCTCCCAGGGACAGGGGATTTTGGGGACCCAGTACTTC
TRBD1	TRBV6-6	TRBJ2-7	NA	CASTLGTGRQYF	TGTGCCAGCACACTCGGGACAGGGCGGCAGTACTTC
TRBD2	TRBV7-2	TRBJ2-3	NA	CASSLNSGGAKDTQYF	TGTGCCAGCAGCTTAAACAGCGGGGGGGCCAAAGATACGCAGTATTTT
NA	TRBV7-9	TRBJ1-2	NA	CASSLQAGYGYTF	TGTGCCAGCAGCTTACAAGCGGGCTATGGCTACACCTTC
NA	TRBV5-1	TRBJ2-1	NA	CASSLEVAGSDEQFF	TGCGCCAGCAGCTTGGAAGTGGCAGGTAGTGATGAGCAGTTCTTC
NA	TRBV27	TRBJ1-1	once	CASSLRRGNTEAFF	TGTGCCAGCAGTTTACGCAGGGGGAACACTGAAGCTTTCTTT
TRBD1	TRBV5-6	TRBJ2-3	NA	CASSLVRGTGGVKDTQYF	TGTGCCAGCAGCTTGGTCAGAGGGACAGGGGGCGTGAAAGATACGCAGTATTTT
TRBD2	TRBV5-1	TRBJ2-2	NA	CASSRLAGALRTGELFF	TGCGCCAGCAGTCGACTAGCGGGGGCCTTAAGGACCGGGGAGCTGTTTTTT
NA	TRBV21-1	TRBJ2-1	NA	CASSKVRAGGPNEQFF	TGTGCCAGCAGCAAAGTCCGAGCGGGGGGGCCTAATGAGCAGTTCTTC
NA	TRBV15	TRBJ2-1	NA	CATSRGAGDNEQFF	TGTGCCACCAGCAGAGGCGCAGGGGACAATGAGCAGTTCTTC
NA	TRBV6-4	TRBJ2-3	NA	CASSPWPGTQYF	TGTGCCAGCAGTCCCTGGCCCGGGACGCAGTATTTT
NA	TRBV6-4	TRBJ2-3	many	CASSEGAPGDTQYF	TGTGCCAGCAGTGAGGGAGCGCCGGGGGATACGCAGTATTTT
NA	TRBV7-6	TRBJ1-5	NA	CASSLDSGGNQPQHF	TGTGCCAGCAGCTTAGACAGCGGGGGGAATCAGCCCCAGCATTTT
TRBD2	TRBV28	TRBJ2-7	NA	CASSKTSGVYEQYF	TGTGCCAGCAGCAAAACTAGCGGGGTCTACGAGCAGTACTTC
TRBD1	TRBV5-1	TRBJ1-1	NA	CASSQRQGARSTEAFF	TGCGCCAGCAGCCAGAGACAGGGGGCAAGAAGTACTGAAGCTTTCTTT
NA	TRBV4-1	TRBJ1-1	NA	CASSQDKGRSMNTEAFF	TGCGCCAGCAGCCAAGATAAAGGGAGAAGTATGAACACTGAAGCTTTCTTT